Listed here are 28 T cell receptor beta chains from one sample, sequenced in a study of cytomegalovirus exposure and HLA in healthy donors. The PCR used 60 Vbeta and 13 Jbeta primers. The assay was immunoSEQ multiplex PCR, and TCRdb's table has in-frame clones only and misses some. The sample's table shows 200,000 to 250,000 clones. The specimen sequenced was PBMCs. The receptors were gathered from a girl aged 2 to 9 in good health and CMV-seropositive.

On this clone itself: Additional DNA sequences in this sample encode the identical CDR3. The chain uses TRBV27 and TRBJ2-2; D may be TRBD1 (5 bases). V lost 3 bases to trimming and J lost 6 bases, with 20 bases between them. Germline CDR1 reads MNHEY; CDR2 reads SMNVEV (reference sequence). The CDR3 is 17 amino acids. The CDR3 here is CASSLFGPQGSAGELFF. As DNA, the CDR3 is TGTGCCAGCAGTTTGTTTGGCCCCCAGGGTTCGGCCGGGGAGCTGTTTTTT.

The rearrangement uses TRBV9 and TRBJ2-2; D remains unclear. V lost 0 bases, J lost 6 bases, and 12 bases lay in between. Looked up from germline, CDR1 is SGDLS and CDR2 is YYNGEE. The CDR3 length is 15 residues. The CDR3 DNA reads as TGTGCCAGCAGCGTAGAAATCAGGTTGGCCGGGGAGCTGTTTTTT. Amino acids: CASSVEIRLAGELFF.

The V and J genes are TRBV27 and TRBJ2-7; a possible D gene is TRBD2 (6 bases). The CDR3 has 12 amino acids. From germline, CDR1 is MNHEY and CDR2 SMNVEV (reference sequence). V lost 0 bases, J lost 7 bases, and 7 bases lay in between. The CDR3 DNA reads TGTGCCAGCAGTTTATCCGGGAGTGAGCAGTACTTC. This encodes CASSLSGSEQYF.

The chain carries TRBV5-5 and TRBJ2-5; the D gene is possibly TRBD1 (5 bases). The CDR3 totals 14 residues. V dropped 4 bases and J dropped 2 bases, with 12 bases sitting between them. The germline CDR1 and CDR2 sequences are SGHKS and YYEKEE (reference sequence). CDR3: CASSRRTKQETQYF. DNA of the CDR3: TGTGCCAGCAGCCGGCGGACAAAGCAAGAGACCCAGTACTTC.

The chain joins TRBV21-1 to TRBJ2-7; the table calls TRBD2, which could not be checked here. TRBV21-1 is a listed pseudogene. There are 10 residues in the CDR3. The CDR3 loop is CASSNLEQYF. DNA for the CDR3: TGTGCCAGCAGCAACCTTGAGCAGTACTTC.

V gene TRBV5-1 combines with J gene TRBJ2-1, with 9 bases lining up with TRBD2. The CDR3 length is 15 residues. Looked up from germline, CDR1 is SGHRS and CDR2 is YFSETQ. Losses at the gene ends were 4 bases for V and 3 bases for J; bases not matched to a gene: 5. The DNA for the CDR3 is TGCGCCAGCAGCCCTCTAGCGGGAATCTACAATGAGCAGTTCTTC. It encodes CASSPLAGIYNEQFF.

The rearrangement links TRBV5-1 to TRBJ2-7; tentatively, D is TRBD2 (6 bases). Germline CDR1 reads SGHRS; CDR2 reads YFSETQ. The CDR3 runs to 13 residues. V was clipped by 5 bases and J by 7 bases, with 16 bases between them. The CDR3 bases are TGCGCCAGCAGTAATCGGGACTCCCAGGAGCAGTACTTC. This encodes CASSNRDSQEQYF.

V and J are TRBV6-5 and TRBJ1-1, with a weak D call TRBD1 (5 bases). Germline V gives CDR1 MNHEY, CDR2 SVGAGI. The length of the CDR3 is 13 residues. The germline V and J ends were trimmed by 2 bases and 4 bases, with 8 bases remaining between them. The CDR3 loop is CASSYGRGTEAFF. In DNA, the CDR3 is TGTGCCAGCAGTTACGGGAGGGGCACTGAAGCTTTCTTT.

This rearrangement joins TRBV6-6 to TRBJ1-2, with 7 positions matching TRBD1. The CDR3 covers 13 residues. Germline V gene lookup returns CDR1 MNHNY and CDR2 SVGAGI (reference sequence). Unmatched junction bases numbered 4, after V lost 7 bases and J lost 2 bases. The CDR3 loop is CASNLQGNYGYTF. Written as DNA, the CDR3 is TGTGCCAGCAACCTACAGGGGAACTATGGCTACACCTTC.

The V call is TRBV6-5, the J call TRBJ1-1; D may be TRBD1 (5 bases). Germline lookup yields CDR1 MNHEY and CDR2 SVGAGI. Trimming removed 0 bases from V and 3 bases from J, with 8 bases in between. CDR3 size: 14 residues. CDR3: CASSYSGADTEAFF. Here the CDR3 DNA reads TGTGCCAGCAGTTACTCAGGGGCGGACACTGAAGCTTTCTTT.

The chain joins TRBV7-2 to TRBJ2-7, with 8 bases identical to TRBD2. This CDR3 has 15 amino acids. The V segment lost 1 base and the J segment 3 bases; nucleotides outside the gene matches: 5. Per the germline V gene, CDR1 is SGHTA and CDR2 is FQGNSA. Written as DNA, the CDR3 is TGTGCCAGCAGCTTAGAGACTAGCGTCCTCTACGAGCAGTACTTC. This sequence encodes CASSLETSVLYEQYF. The full variable domain, completed using reference TRBV7-2 and TRBJ2-7, is GAGVSQSPSNKVTEKGKDVELRCDPISGHTALYWYRQSLGQGLEFLIYFQGNSAPDKSGLPSDRFSAERTGGSVSTLTIQRTQQEDSAVYLCASSLETSVLYEQYFGPGTRLTVT.

V and J are TRBV30 and TRBJ1-2; no definite D call. The CDR3 is made up of 11 amino acids. Looked up from germline, CDR1 is GTSNPN and CDR2 is SVGIG (reference sequence). With 5 bases removed from V and 7 bases from J, the gap between germline ends came to 11 bases. CDR3 residues: CAWWEGSGYTF. Written as DNA, the CDR3 is TGTGCCTGGTGGGAGGGAAGTGGCTACACCTTC.

The chain combines TRBV4-1 with TRBJ2-7; D is uncertain. The CDR3 totals 15 residues. V dropped 0 bases and J dropped 5 bases, with 14 bases sitting between them. Germline V gene data show CDR1 as MGHRA and CDR2 as YSYEKL. In DNA form, the CDR3 reads TGCGCCAGCAGCCAAGATTTTGGCAGGTCAAACGAGCAGTACTTC. It yields the protein CASSQDFGRSNEQYF.

The J gene is TRBJ2-2, the V gene TRBV25-1; 8 bases are a match to TRBD2. This CDR3 contains 16 residues. Germline V gives CDR1 MGHDK, CDR2 SYGVNS. V gave up 5 bases and J gave up 0 bases; unmatched junction bases: 5. In DNA, the CDR3 is TGTGCCAGCAGTAAGACTAGCGACTCGAACACCGGGGAGCTGTTTTTT. Its translation is CASSKTSDSNTGELFF.

Regarding this clone: Other DNA sequences in the same sample also yield this CDR3. The chain employs TRBV28 and TRBJ2-7; possible D gene TRBD1, 5 bases. The CDR3 covers 14 residues. Germline V gene sequence: CDR1 MDHEN, CDR2 SYDVKM. With 1 base removed from V and 3 bases from J, the gap between germline ends came to 10 bases. As DNA, the CDR3 is TGTGCCAGCAGTTTATCAGGGTCTTTCTACGAGCAGTACTTC. Protein sequence: CASSLSGSFYEQYF.

This rearrangement joins TRBV5-1 to TRBJ2-7; 14 nucleotides match TRBD2. Trimming cost V 4 bases and J 5 bases; bases outside gene matches: 8. The CDR3 sequence is 16 residues long. The V gene's germline CDR1 is SGHRS and CDR2 YFSETQ. The CDR3 DNA follows: TGCGCCAGCAGCCGACTGGGACTAGCGGGAGTCAACGAGCAGTACTTC. It yields the protein CASSRLGLAGVNEQYF.

This chain links TRBV28 with TRBJ2-5; D is unresolved. The germline CDR1 and CDR2 sequences are MDHEN and SYDVKM. Trimming left V 6 bases short and J 5 bases short, with 16 bases between. The CDR3 consists of 14 residues. The CDR3 is CASSQPLGPETQYF. CDR3 sequence (DNA): TGTGCCAGCAGCCAGCCCCTAGGTCCCGAGACCCAGTACTTC.

This sequence joins TRBV7-2 and TRBJ2-7; tentatively, D is TRBD1 (7 bases). The CDR3 has 15 residues. The V end lost 1 base, the J end lost 2 bases, and 12 bases lay between the germline ends. The germline gives CDR1 SGHTA, CDR2 FQGNSA. The CDR3 reads CASSLGRGLTYEQYF. The CDR3 nucleotides read TGTGCCAGCAGCTTAGGGAGGGGGCTTACCTACGAGCAGTACTTC.

V is TRBV28 and J is TRBJ1-2; 7 nucleotides align to TRBD1. There are 13 residues in the CDR3. V lost 3 bases to trimming and J lost 8 bases; unmatched junction nucleotides: 6. CDR1 is MDHEN, CDR2 SYDVKM, per germline. The CDR3 DNA sequence: TGTGCCAGCAGTTTGAGACAGGGTGGCGGCTACACCTTC. Translated: CASSLRQGGGYTF.

This chain links TRBV27 with TRBJ2-1; 10 bases are a match to TRBD2. The CDR3 sequence is 15 residues long. The germline gives CDR1 MNHEY, CDR2 SMNVEV (reference sequence). V was clipped by 7 bases and J by 8 bases; unmatched bases: 11. The CDR3 is CASINLAGGGHEQFF. The CDR3 DNA follows: TGTGCCAGCATCAATTTAGCGGGAGGAGGCCATGAGCAGTTCTTC.

V usage is TRBV2 and J usage is TRBJ1-1; no clear D. Germline CDR1 and CDR2: SNHLY and FYNNEI. The CDR3 has 13 residues. Deletions cut 3 bases from V and 2 bases from J, with 7 bases between. The CDR3 region is CASSEEGNTEAFF. CDR3 nucleotide sequence: TGTGCCAGCAGTGAGGAGGGAAACACTGAAGCTTTCTTT.

The chain has TRBV11-2 and TRBJ2-3; TRBD2 matches 7 bases. The CDR3 extends over 15 amino acids. Germline V gene lookup returns CDR1 SGHAT and CDR2 FQNNGV. V was clipped by 1 base and J by 4 bases; unmatched bases: 5. The CDR3 spells CASSLVWLAADTQYF. The CDR3 region has the DNA TGTGCCAGCAGCTTAGTCTGGCTAGCGGCAGATACGCAGTATTTT.

The chain recombines TRBV6-5 with TRBJ1-1; TRBD1 agrees at 8 bases. The CDR3 covers 15 residues. Germline V gene data show CDR1 as MNHEY and CDR2 as SVGAGI. V was clipped by 5 bases and J by 3 bases; unmatched bases: 8. CDR3 in amino acids: CASSPQGGFHTEAFF. CDR3 nucleotides: TGTGCCAGCAGTCCACAGGGGGGGTTTCACACTGAAGCTTTCTTT.

This CDR3 is CASSPQTGVDTEAFF. The CDR3 nucleotides are TGTGCCAGCTCACCGCAGACAGGGGTGGACACTGAAGCTTTCTTT. The chain is built from TRBV18 and TRBJ1-1, with 8 bases aligning to TRBD1. CDR1 is KGHSH and CDR2 is LQKENI in the germline V gene. V dropped 3 bases and J dropped 3; count of bases not matched to a gene: 6. The CDR3 totals 15 residues.

This chain links TRBV29-1 with TRBJ1-3; a weak D match, TRBD1 (6 bases). This CDR3 has 15 residues. Deletions cut 7 bases from V and 0 bases from J, with 16 bases between. Per the germline V gene, CDR1 is SQVTM and CDR2 is ANQGSEA. DNA for the CDR3: TGCAGCGAAAGAACAGGGCCACTCTCTGGAAACACCATATATTTT. It yields the protein CSERTGPLSGNTIYF.

The rearrangement joins TRBV11-2 to TRBJ2-2; 10 bases align to TRBD2. V lost 5 bases to trimming and J lost 5 bases; unmatched junction nucleotides: 11. The germline V gene encodes CDR1 SGHAT and CDR2 FQNNGV. This CDR3 is 17 amino acids long. For the CDR3, the DNA is TGTGCCAGCAGCGCCCATCTAGCGGGAGTAGAGACCGGGGAGCTGTTTTTT. The encoded protein is CASSAHLAGVETGELFF. The variable domain in full, with the rest retrieved from reference TRBV11-2 and TRBJ2-2, is EAGVAQSPRYKIIEKRQSVAFWCNPISGHATLYWYQQILGQGPKLLIQFQNNGVVDDSQLPKDRFSAERLKGVDSTLKIQPAKLEDSAVYLCASSAHLAGVETGELFFGEGSRLTVL.

The rearrangement uses TRBV27 and TRBJ1-4, with D perhaps matching TRBD1 (5 bases). The CDR3 loop spans 13 amino acids. CDR1 and CDR2 (germline): MNHEY, SMNVEV (reference sequence). The V end was cut by 6 bases, the J end by 7 bases, with 12 bases between. This CDR3 is CASRGLMGEKLFF. The CDR3 DNA is TGTGCCAGCAGGGGACTTATGGGTGAAAAACTGTTTTTT.

This chain joins TRBV27 and TRBJ2-1, with D perhaps matching TRBD2 (5 bases). Germline V gene sequence: CDR1 MNHEY, CDR2 SMNVEV (reference sequence). This CDR3 has 17 residues. Trimming pared 2 bases from V and 7 bases from J, leaving 21 bases between. This CDR3 is CASSLPFGGSVGNEQFF. Here the CDR3 DNA reads TGTGCCAGCAGTTTACCTTTTGGCGGGTCGGTAGGGAATGAGCAGTTCTTC.